This T cell receptor (beta chain) was captured by sequencing in a study of T cell responses to AZD1222 COVID-19 vaccine. Study observations and caveats: AZD1222 recipients seropositive at baseline numbered only five to seven. Spike-specific TCR breadth and depth were elevated following two AZD1222 doses. Vaccine-associated CD4 TCRs ranged over spike, dominating at 160-218 and 743-854.

Looked up from germline, CDR1 is WSHSY and CDR2 is SAAADI. The CDR3 is 15 residues long. Trimming pared 7 bases from V and 2 bases from J, leaving 17 bases between. Regarding this clone: Its specificity is unknown.

Some clones are missing from TCRdb's copy, which holds only in-frame ones; the method was immunoSEQ multiplex PCR. The sample lists 150,000 to 160,000 clones; 90% were seen once. Pooling of second doses given at about 4 or about 12 weeks was done. The sample was peripheral blood, taken 28 days after the second AZD1222 dose. The V and J genes are TRBV10-2 and TRBJ2-5; D is possibly TRBD1 (6 bases). The receptor comes from an adult who received the AZD1222 COVID-19 vaccine. CDR3 nucleotide sequence: TGCGCCAGCAACCCCGGACAGCCAGGACAAGAGACCCAGTACTTC. Translated, it gives CASNPGQPGQETQYF.